The next 7 T cell receptor beta chains were all read from a single sample in a study of identical twins' blood T cells. TCRdb called the 5' RACE reads again in MiXCR, with one record for every CDR3 protein. The table shows 350,000 to 400,000 distinct CDR3 sequences, with roughly 30% occurring only once. Sequencing used PBMCs. Receptor source: a woman aged 18-55 years in good health.

This clonotype has just a few counts. The gene calls are TRBV19 and TRBJ2-3, with TRBD1 identical over 9 bases. The CDR3 is 17 residues long. The trim removed 4 bases at V and 4 bases at J, leaving 12 bases unmatched. Germline CDR1 reads LNHDA; CDR2 reads SQIVND (reference sequence). The DNA of the CDR3 is TGTGCCAGTAGTACTGGACCGGGACAGGGTTTTTCAGATACGCAGTATTTT. This gives the protein CASSTGPGQGFSDTQYF.

The chain links TRBV20-1 to TRBJ2-1; D is unclear. CDR3 length: 11 residues. V dropped 6 bases and J dropped 5 bases, with 8 bases sitting between them. CDR1 and CDR2 from the germline V gene are DFQATT and SNEGSKA (reference sequence). This chain's CDR3 is CSAARDNEQFF. CDR3 coding DNA: TGCAGTGCCGCTCGAGACAATGAGCAGTTCTTC.

The V call is TRBV5-5, the J call TRBJ1-4; D gene ambiguous. Trimming removed 0 bases at V and 7 bases at J, with 16 bases between. Germline CDR1 SGHKS, CDR2 YYEKEE (reference sequence). This CDR3 spans 16 amino acids. CDR3 amino acids: CASSLDVTDNREKLFF. As DNA, the CDR3 is TGTGCCAGCAGCTTGGACGTTACTGATAATCGTGAAAAACTGTTTTTT.

The chain employs TRBV12-3 or TRBV12-4 and TRBJ1-5; no clear D. The CDR3 is 14 amino acids. Trimming pared 4 bases from V and 2 bases from J, leaving 9 bases between. The CDR3 DNA sequence: TGTGCCAGCAGTTCCACAGATGGCAATCAGCCCCAGCATTTT. Translated, it gives CASSSTDGNQPQHF.

The table lists this clonotype with a few counts. The chain carries TRBV11-2 and TRBJ1-2; D call uncertain. Germline V gene sequence: CDR1 SGHAT, CDR2 FQNNGV. The CDR3 extends over 15 amino acids. V lost 7 bases to trimming and J lost 3 bases, with 18 bases between them. As DNA, the CDR3 is TGTGCCAGCACCCGTGGCCACCAAGCCGACTATGGCTACACCTTC. Amino acids: CASTRGHQADYGYTF.

Comment on this clonotype: At one boundary the junction diverges from the germline segment, which might be a read error. The chain joins TRBV6-5 to TRBJ1-6; D not resolved. The CDR3 is made up of 12 amino acids. From germline, CDR1 is MNHEY and CDR2 SVGAGI. The CDR3 loop is CASGYKNSPLHF. Here the CDR3 DNA reads TGTGCCAGCGGTTACAAGAATTCACCCCTCCACTTT.

This clonotype has only a few counts. The chain combines TRBV9 with TRBJ2-4; no reliable D call. Trimming cost V 0 bases and J 1 base, with 5 bases left between them. Per germline, CDR1 SGDLS and CDR2 YYNGEE. This CDR3 is built from 14 residues. The CDR3, as DNA: TGTGCCAGCAGCGTAGGTCTGGCCAAAAACATTCAGTACTTC. This codes for CASSVGLAKNIQYF.